The 13 T cell receptor beta chains listed next were all sequenced from one sample in a study of neurological immune-mediated disorders. One entry per CDR3 protein results from TCRdb running MiXCR on the 5' RACE reads. This table holds 30,000 to 40,000 distinct CDR3 sequences, more than 9.5% found once. Time point given: technical triplicate 1. The sequenced sample was PBMCs. These receptors all stem from a man aged 60-69 years with HTLV-1-associated myelopathy (HAM/TSP).

With respect to this clonotype: This may arise from a read error, as a much more abundant clone is one base away. The chain combines TRBV3-1 with TRBJ1-2, with 9 bases aligning to TRBD1. Germline lookup yields CDR1 LGHDT and CDR2 YNNKEL (reference sequence). This CDR3 is built from 15 residues. This CDR3 reads CASIQVDRGGHGYTF. The DNA of the CDR3 is TGTGCCAGCATCCAAGTTGACAGGGGGGGCCATGGCTACACCTTC.

This clonotype has at least ten counts. One end of the junction varies from germline; a read error may be responsible. The chain couples TRBV7-8 to TRBJ2-5; 11 bases fit TRBD1. The CDR3 runs 15 residues. Germline V lookup: CDR1 SGHVS, CDR2 FQNEAQ. The CDR3 spells CASSLGRTGGDTRYF. Here the CDR3 DNA reads TGTGCCAGCAGCTTAGGCCGGACAGGGGGCGACACCCGGTACTTC.

Of note for this clonotype: An end of the junction differs from the germline gene, which may be a read error. The chain is built from TRBV5-1 and TRBJ2-1; 10 bases agree with TRBD1. The CDR3 contains 15 residues. Germline V gives CDR1 SGHRS, CDR2 YFSETQ. The CDR3 reads CASGFGTGDVNEQFF. DNA for the CDR3: TGCGCCAGCGGCTTCGGGACAGGGGACGTGAATGAGCAGTTCTTC.

Ten or more counts support this clonotype. This sequence joins TRBV18 and TRBJ2-1; tentative D call: TRBD2 (6 bases). The germline V and J ends were trimmed by 2 bases and 8 bases, with 13 bases remaining between them. Germline V lookup: CDR1 KGHSH, CDR2 LQKENI. The CDR3 is 14 residues long. The CDR3 coding sequence is TGTGCCAGCTCACCATTCCGGGAGTCCGATGAGCAGTTCTTC. Its translation is CASSPFRESDEQFF.

This clonotype was seen ten or more times. This chain joins TRBV6-5 and TRBJ2-2, with D possibly TRBD2 on 5 matching bases. The CDR3 has 13 amino acids. V shed 7 bases and J shed 3 bases, with 9 bases lying between them. Germline V gene data show CDR1 as MNHEY and CDR2 as SVGAGI. CDR3 DNA sequence: TGTGCCAGCACAACTAGTCACACCGGGGAGCTGTTTTTT. Amino acids: CASTTSHTGELFF.

The sample holds a few counts of this clonotype. A single base separates this from a much larger clone, so it may be a read error. This chain uses TRBV6-1 with TRBJ2-1, with TRBD2 identical over 11 bases. Germline CDR1 is MNHNS and CDR2 is SASEGT. V shed 5 bases and J 8 bases; nucleotides not matched to a gene: 11. The CDR3 extends over 16 amino acids. The CDR3 DNA reads TGTGCCAGCAGTACTCCTAGCGGGAGGACGGACCATGAGCAGTTCTTC. This translates into CASSTPSGRTDHEQFF.

The V call is TRBV24-1, the J call TRBJ2-1; 10 bases fit TRBD2. CDR1 and CDR2 from the germline V gene are KGHDR and SFDVKD. CDR3 length: 16 amino acids. V trimming: 4 bases; J trimming: 7 bases; junction bases outside the gene matches: 9. The CDR3 protein is CATSDQRIAGGNEQFF. The CDR3 DNA reads as TGTGCCACCAGTGACCAGAGAATAGCGGGAGGTAATGAGCAGTTCTTC.

This clonotype appeared many times. The chain has TRBV6-5 and TRBJ2-1, with D possibly TRBD2 on 5 matching bases. Germline V gene sequence: CDR1 MNHEY, CDR2 SVGAGI. This CDR3 has 17 amino acids. V was cut by 5 bases and J by 1 base, with 18 bases left in between. Here the CDR3 reads CASSKNGLLSSYNEQFF. The CDR3 nucleotides read TGTGCCAGCAGTAAAAACGGACTGCTAAGTTCCTACAATGAGCAGTTCTTC.

This clonotype was counted ten times or more. The CDR3 bases are TGTGCCATCAGTGTTAACCAGGGGGACGTCGGGGAGCTGTTTTTT. Protein sequence: CAISVNQGDVGELFF. The V gene is TRBV10-3, the J gene TRBJ2-2, with 7 bases aligning to TRBD1. Per the germline V gene, CDR1 is ENHRY and CDR2 is SYGVKD. This CDR3 region has 15 residues. Trimming at V came to 4 bases and at J to 7 bases, leaving 9 bases not matched to a gene.

In this sample, this clonotype turned up many times. The V call is TRBV20-1, the J call TRBJ1-1; D possibly corresponds to TRBD1 (6 bases). CDR3 length: 12 residues. Germline CDR1 and CDR2: DFQATT and SNEGSKA (reference sequence). V lost 5 bases to trimming and J lost 5 bases, with 12 bases between them. For the CDR3, the DNA is TGCAGTGCTCGAAAGGGGGGGACTGAAGCTTTCTTT. Translating it yields CSARKGGTEAFF.

This clonotype was detected ten times or more. The V call is TRBV20-1, the J call TRBJ1-1, with 7 bases lining up with TRBD1. The length of the CDR3 is 16 residues. CDR1 and CDR2 from the germline V gene are DFQATT and SNEGSKA (reference sequence). CDR3 residues: CSPRGEEQGRDTEAFF. For the CDR3, the DNA is TGCAGCCCAAGAGGAGAGGAACAGGGGAGGGACACTGAAGCTTTCTTT.

This clonotype has ten or more counts. This sequence joins TRBV7-2 and TRBJ2-5; the match to TRBD2 covers 10 bases. Trimming cost V 1 base and J 5 bases; bases outside gene matches: 10. Germline-derived CDR1 and CDR2 are SGHTA and FQGNSA. The CDR3 length is 17 residues. CDR3 sequence reads: CASSLDSRAGGRETQYF. CDR3 bases: TGTGCCAGCAGCTTAGATTCGCGAGCGGGAGGGCGGGAGACCCAGTACTTC. The whole variable domain, filled in from reference TRBV7-2 and TRBJ2-5, reads GAGVSQSPSNKVTEKGKDVELRCDPISGHTALYWYRQSLGQGLEFLIYFQGNSAPDKSGLPSDRFSAERTGGSVSTLTIQRTQQEDSAVYLCASSLDSRAGGRETQYFGPGTRLLVL.

At least ten counts were recorded for this clonotype. The chain joins TRBV4-1 to TRBJ1-5, with D maybe TRBD1 (5 bases). V shed 1 base and J shed 0 bases, with 7 bases lying between them. Germline loops: CDR1 MGHRA, CDR2 YSYEKL. This CDR3 is built from 15 residues. The CDR3 bases are TGCGCCAGCAGCCAAGGAGACAGTAGCAATCAGCCCCAGCATTTT. Its translation is CASSQGDSSNQPQHF.